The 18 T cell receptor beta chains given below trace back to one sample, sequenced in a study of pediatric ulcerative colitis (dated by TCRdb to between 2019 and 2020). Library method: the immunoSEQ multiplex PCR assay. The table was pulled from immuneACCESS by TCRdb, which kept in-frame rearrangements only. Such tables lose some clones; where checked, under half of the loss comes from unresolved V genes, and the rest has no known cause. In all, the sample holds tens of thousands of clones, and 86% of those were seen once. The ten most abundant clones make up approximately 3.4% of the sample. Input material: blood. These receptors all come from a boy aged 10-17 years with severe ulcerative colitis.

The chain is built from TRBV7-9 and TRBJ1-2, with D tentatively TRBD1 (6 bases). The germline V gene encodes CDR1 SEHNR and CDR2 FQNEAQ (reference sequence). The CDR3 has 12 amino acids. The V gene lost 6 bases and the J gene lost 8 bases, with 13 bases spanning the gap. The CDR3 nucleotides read TGTGCCAGCAGTACAGGTGGGGGCGGCTACACCTTC. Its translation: CASSTGGGGYTF.

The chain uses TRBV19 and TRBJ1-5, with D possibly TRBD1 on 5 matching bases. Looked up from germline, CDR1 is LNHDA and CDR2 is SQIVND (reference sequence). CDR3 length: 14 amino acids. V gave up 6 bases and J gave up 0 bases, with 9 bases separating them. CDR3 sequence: CASRGDGSNQPQHF. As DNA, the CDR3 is TGTGCCAGTAGAGGGGACGGTAGCAATCAGCCCCAGCATTTT.

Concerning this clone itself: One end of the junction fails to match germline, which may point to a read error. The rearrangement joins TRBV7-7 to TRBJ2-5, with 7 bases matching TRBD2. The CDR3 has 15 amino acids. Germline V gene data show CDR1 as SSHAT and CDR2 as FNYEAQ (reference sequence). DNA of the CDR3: TGTGCTAGCAGCTTGGCGGCTAGCGGTCAAGAGACCCAGTACTTC. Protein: CASSLAASGQETQYF.

CDR3 bases: TGTGCCAGCAGCCTAGGGGAGACAGGGCCTTACGAGCAGTACTTC. As protein: CASSLGETGPYEQYF. The chain links TRBV7-9 to TRBJ2-7; 7 bases map to TRBD1. Losses at the gene ends were 5 bases for V and 4 bases for J; bases not matched to a gene: 11. Germline V gene data show CDR1 as SEHNR and CDR2 as FQNEAQ (reference sequence). CDR3 size: 15 residues.

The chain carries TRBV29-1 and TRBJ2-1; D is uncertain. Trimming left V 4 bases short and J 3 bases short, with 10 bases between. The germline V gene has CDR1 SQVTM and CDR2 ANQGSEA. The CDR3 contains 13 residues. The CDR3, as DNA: TGCAGCGTTGCTGCTCTAGGCTACAATGAGCAGTTCTTC. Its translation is CSVAALGYNEQFF.

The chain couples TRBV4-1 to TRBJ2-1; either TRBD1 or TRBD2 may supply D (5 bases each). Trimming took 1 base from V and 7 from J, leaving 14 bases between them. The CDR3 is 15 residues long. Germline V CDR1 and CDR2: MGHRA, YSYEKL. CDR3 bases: TGCGCCAGCAGCCAAGTCGAGGGAGAGGGGAATGAGCAGTTCTTC. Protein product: CASSQVEGEGNEQFF.

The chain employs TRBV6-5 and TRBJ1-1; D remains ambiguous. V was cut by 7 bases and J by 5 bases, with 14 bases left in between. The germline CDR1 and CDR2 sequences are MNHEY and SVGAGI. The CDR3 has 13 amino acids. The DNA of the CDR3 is TGTGCCAGCACCCGCAAGGAGAGGACTGAAGCTTTCTTT. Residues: CASTRKERTEAFF.

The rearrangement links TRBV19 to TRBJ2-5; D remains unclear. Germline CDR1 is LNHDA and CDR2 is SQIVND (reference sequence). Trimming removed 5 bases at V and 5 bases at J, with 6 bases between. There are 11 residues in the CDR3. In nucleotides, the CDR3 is TGTGCCAGTAGTCTGGGGGAGACCCAGTACTTC. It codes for CASSLGETQYF.

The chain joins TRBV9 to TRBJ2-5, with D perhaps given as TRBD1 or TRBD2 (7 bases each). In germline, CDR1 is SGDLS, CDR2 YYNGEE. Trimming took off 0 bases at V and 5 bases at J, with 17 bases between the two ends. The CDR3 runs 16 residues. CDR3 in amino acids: CASSVEGAGEGETQYF. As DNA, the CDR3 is TGTGCCAGCAGCGTAGAGGGGGCGGGAGAAGGGGAGACCCAGTACTTC.

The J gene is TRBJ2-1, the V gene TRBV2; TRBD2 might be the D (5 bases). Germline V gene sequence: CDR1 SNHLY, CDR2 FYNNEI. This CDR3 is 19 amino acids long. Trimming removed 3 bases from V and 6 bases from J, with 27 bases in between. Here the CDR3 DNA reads TGTGCCAGCAGTGACCCTAGCAATCCCGGAGATCGATTTGGCAATGAGCAGTTCTTC. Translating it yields CASSDPSNPGDRFGNEQFF.

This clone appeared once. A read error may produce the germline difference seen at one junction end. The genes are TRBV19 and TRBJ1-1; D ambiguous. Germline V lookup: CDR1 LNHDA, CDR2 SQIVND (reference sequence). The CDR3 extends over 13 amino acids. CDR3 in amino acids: CASRWDSNTEAFF. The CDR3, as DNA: TGTGCGAGTAGGTGGGATTCGAACACTGAAGCTTTCTTT.

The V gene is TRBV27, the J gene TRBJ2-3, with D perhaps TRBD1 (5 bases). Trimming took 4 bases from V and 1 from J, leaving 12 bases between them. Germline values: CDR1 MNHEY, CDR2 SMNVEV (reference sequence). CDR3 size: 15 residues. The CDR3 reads CASSSPQGGTDTQYF. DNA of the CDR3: TGTGCCAGCAGTTCCCCGCAGGGCGGCACAGATACGCAGTATTTT.

The chain's CDR3 is CASSITSGANVLTF. The CDR3 DNA reads as TGTGCCAGCAGCATCACCTCTGGGGCCAACGTCCTGACTTTC. V usage is TRBV7-8 and J usage is TRBJ2-6, with D unresolved. CDR3 length: 14 amino acids. The germline V gene has CDR1 SGHVS and CDR2 FQNEAQ. The ends were cut back, 5 bases at V and 0 bases at J, with 5 bases in the middle.

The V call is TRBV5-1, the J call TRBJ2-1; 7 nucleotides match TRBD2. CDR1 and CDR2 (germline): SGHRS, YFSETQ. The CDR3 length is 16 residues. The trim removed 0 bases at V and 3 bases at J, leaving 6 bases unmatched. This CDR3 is CASSLGAGVGYNEQFF. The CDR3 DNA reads TGCGCCAGCAGCTTGGGTGCGGGAGTAGGCTACAATGAGCAGTTCTTC.

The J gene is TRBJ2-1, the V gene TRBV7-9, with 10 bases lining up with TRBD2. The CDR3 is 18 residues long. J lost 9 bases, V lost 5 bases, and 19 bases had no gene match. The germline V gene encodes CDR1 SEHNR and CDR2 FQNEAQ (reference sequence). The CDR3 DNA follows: TGTGCCAGCAGCAGCGACAATCTTATAGCGGGAGGTAACGCTGAGCAGTTCTTC. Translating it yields CASSSDNLIAGGNAEQFF.

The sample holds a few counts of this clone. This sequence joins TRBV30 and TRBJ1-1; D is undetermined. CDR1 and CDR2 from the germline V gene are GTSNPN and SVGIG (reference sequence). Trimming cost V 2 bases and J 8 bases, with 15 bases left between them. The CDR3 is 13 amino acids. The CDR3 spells CAWSPGWRAEAFF. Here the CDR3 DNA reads TGTGCCTGGAGTCCCGGTTGGCGGGCGGAAGCTTTCTTT.

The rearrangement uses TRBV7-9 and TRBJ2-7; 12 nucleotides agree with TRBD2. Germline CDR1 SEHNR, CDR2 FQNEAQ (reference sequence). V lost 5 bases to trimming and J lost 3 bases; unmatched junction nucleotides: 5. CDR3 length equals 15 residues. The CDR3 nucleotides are TGTGCCAGCAGCCCATCGGGACTAGCGGGCTACGAGCAGTACTTC. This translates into CASSPSGLAGYEQYF.

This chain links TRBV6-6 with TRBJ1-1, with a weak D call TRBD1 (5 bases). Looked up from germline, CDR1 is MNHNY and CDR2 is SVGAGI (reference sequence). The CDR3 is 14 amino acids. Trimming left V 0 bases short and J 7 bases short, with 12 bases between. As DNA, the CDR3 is TGTGCCAGCAGTTACTCGGGGACGGTGGATGAAGCTTTCTTT. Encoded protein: CASSYSGTVDEAFF.